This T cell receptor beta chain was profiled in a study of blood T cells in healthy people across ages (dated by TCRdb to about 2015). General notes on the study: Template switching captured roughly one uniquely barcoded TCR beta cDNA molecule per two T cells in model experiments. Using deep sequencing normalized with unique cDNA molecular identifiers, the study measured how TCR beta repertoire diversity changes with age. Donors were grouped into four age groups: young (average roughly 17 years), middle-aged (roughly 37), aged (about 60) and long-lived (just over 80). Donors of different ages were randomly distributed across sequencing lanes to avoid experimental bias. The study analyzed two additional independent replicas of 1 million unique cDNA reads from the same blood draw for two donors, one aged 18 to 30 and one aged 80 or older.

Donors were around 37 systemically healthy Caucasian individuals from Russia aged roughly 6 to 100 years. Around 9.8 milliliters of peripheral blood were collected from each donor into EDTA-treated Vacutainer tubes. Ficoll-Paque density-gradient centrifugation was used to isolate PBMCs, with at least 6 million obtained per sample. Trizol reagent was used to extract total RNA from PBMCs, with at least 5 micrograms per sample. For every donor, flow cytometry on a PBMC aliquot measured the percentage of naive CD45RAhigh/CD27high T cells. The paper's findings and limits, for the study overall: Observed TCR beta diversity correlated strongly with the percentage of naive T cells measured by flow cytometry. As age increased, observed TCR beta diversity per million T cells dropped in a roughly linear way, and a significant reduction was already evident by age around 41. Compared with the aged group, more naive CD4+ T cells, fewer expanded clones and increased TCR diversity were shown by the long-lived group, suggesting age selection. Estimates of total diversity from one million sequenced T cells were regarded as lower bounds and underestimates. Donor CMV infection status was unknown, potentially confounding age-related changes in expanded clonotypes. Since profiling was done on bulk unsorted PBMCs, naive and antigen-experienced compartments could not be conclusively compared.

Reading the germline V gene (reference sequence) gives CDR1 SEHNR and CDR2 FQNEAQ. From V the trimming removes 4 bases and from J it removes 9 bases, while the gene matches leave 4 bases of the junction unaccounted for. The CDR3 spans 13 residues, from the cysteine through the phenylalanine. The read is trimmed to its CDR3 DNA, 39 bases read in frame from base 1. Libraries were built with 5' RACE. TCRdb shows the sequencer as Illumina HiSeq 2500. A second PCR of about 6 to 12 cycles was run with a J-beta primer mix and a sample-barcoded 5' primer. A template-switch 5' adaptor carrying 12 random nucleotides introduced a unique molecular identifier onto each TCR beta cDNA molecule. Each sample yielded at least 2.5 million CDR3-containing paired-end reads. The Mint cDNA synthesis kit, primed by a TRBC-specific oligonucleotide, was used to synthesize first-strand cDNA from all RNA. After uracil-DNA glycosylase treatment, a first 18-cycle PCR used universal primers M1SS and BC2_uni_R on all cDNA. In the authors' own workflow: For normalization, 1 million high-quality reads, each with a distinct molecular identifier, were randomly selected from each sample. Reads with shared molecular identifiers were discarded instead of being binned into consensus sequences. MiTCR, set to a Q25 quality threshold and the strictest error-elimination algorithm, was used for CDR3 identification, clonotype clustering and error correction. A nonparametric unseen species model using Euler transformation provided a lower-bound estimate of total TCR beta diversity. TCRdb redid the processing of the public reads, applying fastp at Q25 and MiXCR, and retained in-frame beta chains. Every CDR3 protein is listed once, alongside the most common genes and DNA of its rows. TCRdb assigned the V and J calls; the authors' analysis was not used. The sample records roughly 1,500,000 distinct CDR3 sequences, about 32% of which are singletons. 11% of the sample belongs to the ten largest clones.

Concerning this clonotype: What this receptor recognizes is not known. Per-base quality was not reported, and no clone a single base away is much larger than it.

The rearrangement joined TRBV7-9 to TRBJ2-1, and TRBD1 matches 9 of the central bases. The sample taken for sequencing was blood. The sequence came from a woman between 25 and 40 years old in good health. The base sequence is TGTGCCAGCAGCTACCGGGACAGGGTTGAGCAGTTCTTC. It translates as CASSYRDRVEQFF.